Given below is one T cell receptor (beta chain) in context. Its antigen is not identified. Data came from immunoSEQ multiplex PCR; TCRdb stores just in-frame clones and leaves some out. The data contain about 320,000 clones, about 86% of them singletons. This sample stems from a study of Ad26.COV2.S vaccination and SARS-CoV-2 variants. CDR1 is SGHRS and CDR2 is YFSETQ in the germline V gene. V was trimmed by 4 bases and J by 0 bases, leaving 16 bases between them. The CDR3 runs to 16 residues. Study observations and caveats: Breadth and depth estimates from TCRs may understate total T cell responses.

Treatment here: 15 to 20 received Ad26.COV2.S at low or high dose, single or two shots; a few received placebo; per-sample allocation not given. Day 63 after the first vaccine or placebo injection was the time point for sampling. Vaccine was an Ad26 vector expressing Wuhan-strain SARS-CoV-2 spike. Sequencing was performed on peripheral blood, taken in a trial of Ad26.COV2.S vaccine versus placebo. The chain has TRBV5-1 and TRBJ1-1; tentative D call: TRBD1 (5 bases). This TCR derives from a person aged 18-60 years who received the Ad26.COV2.S COVID-19 vaccine or a placebo. CDR3 protein: CASSAPGSGVNTEAFF. CDR3 in DNA: TGCGCCAGCAGCGCCCCAGGGAGTGGCGTGAACACTGAAGCTTTCTTT.